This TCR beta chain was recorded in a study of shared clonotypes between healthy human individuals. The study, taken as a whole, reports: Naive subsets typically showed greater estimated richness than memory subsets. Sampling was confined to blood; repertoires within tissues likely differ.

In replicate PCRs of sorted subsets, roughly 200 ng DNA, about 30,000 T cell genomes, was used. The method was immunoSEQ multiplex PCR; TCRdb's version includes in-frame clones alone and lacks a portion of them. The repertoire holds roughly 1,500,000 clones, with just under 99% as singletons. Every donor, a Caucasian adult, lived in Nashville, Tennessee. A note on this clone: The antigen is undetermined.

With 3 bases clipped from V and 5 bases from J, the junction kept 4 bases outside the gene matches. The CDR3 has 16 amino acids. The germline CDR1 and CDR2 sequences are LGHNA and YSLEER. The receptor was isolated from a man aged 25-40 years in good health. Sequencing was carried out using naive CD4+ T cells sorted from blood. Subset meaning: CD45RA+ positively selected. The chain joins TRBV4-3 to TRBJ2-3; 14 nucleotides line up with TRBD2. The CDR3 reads CASSQYGLAGGDTQYF. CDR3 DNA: TGCGCCAGCAGCCAGTATGGACTAGCGGGAGGAGATACGCAGTATTTT.